This T cell receptor beta chain was retrieved from a study of T cells in Graves' hyperthyroidism and ophthalmopathy. As for the study in general: Before treatment of any kind, peripheral blood was taken at initial diagnosis. The study's findings and limits: Blood also showed most of the thyroid clonotypes that were expanded above 0.001.

TCR beta CDR3 regions were amplified from RNA. A set of HTBI primers served as the primers for a first-round RT-PCR of the TCR CDR3. MiXCR was run by TCRdb on the multiplex PCR reads, yielding one entry per CDR3 protein. This table holds 800,000 or so distinct CDR3 sequences, about two fifths found once. Diagnoses were made from clinical symptoms, serum measures (thyroxine and TRAb), thyroid ultrasound and orbital computed tomography. The PBMCs were taken from 10 ml of fresh peripheral blood. CDR3 length: 15 amino acids. Germline CDR1 LNHNV, CDR2 YYDKDF (reference sequence). Regarding this clonotype: Its specificity is not known. A much larger clone differs by one base, so this may be a read error.

Source material: blood. V and J are TRBV15 and TRBJ2-7; 12 bases are shared with TRBD1. The sequence was obtained from a man between 18 and 29 years old with Graves' hyperthyroidism. CDR3 sequence (DNA): TGTGCCGCCAGCTTGGGACAGGGGGCACTTGGAGAGCAGTACTTC. Its protein product is CAASLGQGALGEQYF.